The 25 T cell receptor beta chains below come from one sample, sequenced in a study of cytomegalovirus exposure and HLA in healthy donors. PCR involved 60 Vbeta and 13 Jbeta primers. Repertoires were generated with immunoSEQ multiplex PCR, while TCRdb's copy carries only in-frame clones and drops some. The sample lists approximately 200,000 clones; 84% were seen once. Sequences were obtained from PBMCs. The receptors were gathered from a boy aged 5 to 17 in good health and CMV-seronegative.

This clone was detected once. The chain employs TRBV7-3 and TRBJ1-1; D possibly corresponds to TRBD1 (6 bases). Trimming removed 5 bases from V and 0 bases from J, with 16 bases in between. This CDR3 is built from 16 residues. Germline loops: CDR1 SGHTA, CDR2 FQGTGA. The CDR3 region is CASSPNAGTLNTEAFF. Written as DNA, the CDR3 is TGTGCCAGCAGCCCGAATGCCGGGACACTGAACACTGAAGCTTTCTTT.

The chain carries TRBV5-1 and TRBJ1-4; the D is unclear. CDR1 is SGHRS and CDR2 is YFSETQ in the germline V gene. V shed 4 bases and J shed 8 bases, with 9 bases lying between them. There are 12 residues in the CDR3. The DNA of the CDR3 is TGCGCCAGCAGCCTACTCGGGGAAAAACTGTTTTTT. Encoded protein: CASSLLGEKLFF. The complete variable domain, with remaining parts taken from reference TRBV5-1 and TRBJ1-4, reads KAGVTQTPRYLIKTRGQQVTLSCSPISGHRSVSWYQQTPGQGLQFLFEYFSETQRNKGNFPGRFSGRQFSNSRSEMNVSTLELGDSALYLCASSLLGEKLFFGSGTQLSVL.

This clone occurred once. The genes are TRBV30 and TRBJ2-1; 9 bases are a match to TRBD2. The CDR3 contains 15 residues. J lost 0 bases, V lost 4 bases, and 4 bases had no gene match. Looked up from germline, CDR1 is GTSNPN and CDR2 is SVGIG (reference sequence). This chain's CDR3 is CAWNLAGVSYNEQFF. CDR3 bases: TGTGCCTGGAATTTAGCGGGAGTCTCCTACAATGAGCAGTTCTTC.

The rearrangement links TRBV2 to TRBJ2-3, with D maybe TRBD1 (6 bases). CDR1 is SNHLY, CDR2 FYNNEI, per germline. V lost 6 bases and J 2 bases, leaving 12 bases between the germline ends. CDR3 length: 14 residues. The CDR3 loop reads CASRQGLFTDTQYF. CDR3 nucleotides: TGTGCCAGCAGGCAGGGGTTATTCACAGATACGCAGTATTTT.

This chain joins TRBV30 and TRBJ2-3; 7 bases fit TRBD1. Germline V lookup: CDR1 GTSNPN, CDR2 SVGIG (reference sequence). CDR3 length: 15 amino acids. The V and J ends lost 2 bases and 5 bases, in that order; junction bases with no gene match: 10. In nucleotides, the CDR3 is TGTGCCTGGAGTCCTGACCTACAGGGGTTAGATACGCAGTATTTT. It codes for CAWSPDLQGLDTQYF.

The table lists this clone with a count of one. The V and J genes are TRBV28 and TRBJ2-7; maybe TRBD2 (6 bases). CDR3 length equals 15 residues. The germline V gene encodes CDR1 MDHEN and CDR2 SYDVKM. Trimming pared 4 bases from V and 3 bases from J, leaving 16 bases between. Here the CDR3 DNA reads TGTGCCAGCAGTTCACTACGCCTGGGAGGCTACGAGCAGTACTTC. Translated, it gives CASSSLRLGGYEQYF.

The chain is built from TRBV15 and TRBJ2-1; perhaps TRBD1 as D (5 bases). Trimming stripped 1 base from V and 3 bases from J, with 7 bases between. Germline V gene data show CDR1 as LNHNV and CDR2 as YYDKDF (reference sequence). CDR3 size: 14 residues. The CDR3 coding sequence is TGTGCCACCAGCAGAGTACAGGACTACAATGAGCAGTTCTTC. Residues: CATSRVQDYNEQFF.

This rearrangement joins TRBV2 to TRBJ1-5; D perhaps matches TRBD1 (6 bases). The CDR3 has 16 residues. With 6 bases removed from V and 5 bases from J, the gap between germline ends came to 20 bases. Germline CDR1 SNHLY, CDR2 FYNNEI. The CDR3 nucleotides read TGTGCCAGCAGCGGGACACGGACAGCGGATGATCAGCCCCAGCATTTT. Encoded protein: CASSGTRTADDQPQHF.

This chain links TRBV5-6 with TRBJ2-5; 12 positions agree with TRBD2. Germline V CDR1 and CDR2: SGHDT, YYEEEE. With V trimmed by 0 bases and J by 4 bases, 7 bases remained unmatched. This CDR3 spans 17 amino acids. DNA for the CDR3: TGTGCCAGCAGCTTGGGGGCTAGCGGGAGGGATACAGAGACCCAGTACTTC. Protein: CASSLGASGRDTETQYF. The entire variable domain, with the rest obtained from reference TRBV5-6 and TRBJ2-5, is as follows: DAGVTQSPTHLIKTRGQQVTLRCSPKSGHDTVSWYQQALGQGPQFIFQYYEEEERQRGNFPDRFSGHQFPNYSSELNVNALLLGDSALYLCASSLGASGRDTETQYFGPGTRLLVL.

The rearrangement joins TRBV7-2 to TRBJ2-5, with TRBD2 matching over 8 bases. The CDR3 loop spans 14 amino acids. The ends lost 2 bases at V and 5 bases at J; junction bases unmatched: 4. Germline V gene data show CDR1 as SGHTA and CDR2 as FQGNSA. The CDR3 loop reads CASSLRGGHETQYF. As DNA, the CDR3 is TGTGCCAGCAGCTTACGGGGGGGCCACGAGACCCAGTACTTC.

This rearrangement joins TRBV19 to TRBJ1-1, with TRBD1 as a possible D gene (5 bases). This CDR3 is built from 15 residues. Looked up from germline, CDR1 is LNHDA and CDR2 is SQIVND (reference sequence). Trimming stripped 6 bases from V and 4 bases from J, with 18 bases between. The CDR3 is CASRSVGRPGTEAFF. The CDR3 nucleotides read TGTGCCAGTAGATCCGTGGGGCGGCCAGGCACTGAAGCTTTCTTT.

V is TRBV6-5 and J is TRBJ2-7, with D perhaps TRBD2 (6 bases). The CDR3 is 16 residues long. Germline CDR1 and CDR2: MNHEY and SVGAGI. V lost 0 bases to trimming and J lost 0 bases, with 12 bases between them. The CDR3 region is CASSYSRRGPSYEQYF. For the CDR3, the DNA is TGTGCCAGCAGTTACTCGAGGAGGGGCCCCTCCTACGAGCAGTACTTC.

V and J are TRBV11-2 and TRBJ2-7; perhaps TRBD2 as D (6 bases). Germline CDR1 is SGHAT and CDR2 is FQNNGV. Trimming shortened V by 1 base and J by 0 bases, and 10 bases separated the two germline ends. CDR3 length equals 15 residues. This chain's CDR3 is CASSLVAGSSYEQYF. The CDR3, as DNA: TGTGCCAGCAGCTTAGTGGCGGGGAGCTCCTACGAGCAGTACTTC.

J is TRBJ2-7 and V is TRBV27; 12 bases match TRBD1. V dropped 6 bases and J dropped 4; count of bases not matched to a gene: 7. Germline lookup yields CDR1 MNHEY and CDR2 SMNVEV (reference sequence). CDR3 length equals 15 residues. CDR3 DNA: TGTGCCAGCAGACTAGGGACAGGGGGCATTTACGAGCAGTACTTC. It specifies CASRLGTGGIYEQYF.

A note on this clone: One end of the junction is discordant with germline, which a read error may explain. The rearrangement joins TRBV7-7 to TRBJ2-5; 7 positions agree with TRBD2. The J call may be mistaken, given a closer DNA end match to TRBJ2-7. The CDR3 has 15 amino acids. CDR1 and CDR2 (germline): SSHAT, FNYEAQ (reference sequence). This chain's CDR3 is CASSLELAPTYEQYF. The DNA for the CDR3 is TGTGCTAGCAGCTTGGAACTAGCGCCTACCTACGAGCAGTACTTC.

The chain has TRBV27 and TRBJ1-1; no reliable D call. The CDR3 totals 13 residues. Germline assignment: CDR1 MNHEY and CDR2 SMNVEV (reference sequence). Trimming cost V 6 bases and J 2 bases, with 10 bases left between them. In nucleotides, the CDR3 is TGTGCCAGCAGGTCTAGTAAAAACACTGAAGCTTTCTTT. Translated: CASRSSKNTEAFF.

This chain joins TRBV6-6 and TRBJ2-7; D is perhaps TRBD1 (5 bases). CDR1 is MNHNY, CDR2 SVGAGI, per germline (reference sequence). Trimming left V 10 bases short and J 2 bases short, with 9 bases between. This CDR3 comprises 11 residues. CDR3 in amino acids: CATLDTYEQYF. In nucleotides, the CDR3 is TGTGCCACCTTGGACACCTACGAGCAGTACTTC.

The CDR3 sequence: CASSRGTYEQYF. CDR3 DNA: TGCGCCAGCAGCCGAGGCACCTACGAGCAGTACTTC. V gene TRBV5-1 combines with J gene TRBJ2-5; no clear D gene. TRBJ2-7 explains the end of the DNA better; the J call may be wrong. The CDR3 spans 12 residues. Per the germline V gene, CDR1 is SGHRS and CDR2 is YFSETQ.

This clone was recorded only once. The rearrangement uses TRBV7-2 and TRBJ2-3; the D gene is possibly TRBD2 (5 bases). Germline CDR1 SGHTA, CDR2 FQGNSA. The CDR3 extends over 14 amino acids. V lost 4 bases and J lost 6, with 14 bases in between. The CDR3 DNA follows: TGTGCCAGCAGCTCGCCAGGAAAGCGGGATACGCAGTATTTT. It translates to CASSSPGKRDTQYF.

The chain carries TRBV5-1 and TRBJ2-7; possibly TRBD1 for D (6 bases). Germline CDR1 reads SGHRS; CDR2 reads YFSETQ. This CDR3 spans 13 amino acids. V was cut by 3 bases and J by 5 bases, with 12 bases left in between. The CDR3 coding sequence is TGCGCCAGCAGCTCTCAGGGGAAAAACGAGCAGTACTTC. Its translation: CASSSQGKNEQYF.

The CDR3 DNA follows: TGTGCCAGTAGTATAGGAAGGGGACAGGGTAGCGCCAAAAACATTCAGTACTTC. Its protein is CASSIGRGQGSAKNIQYF. This rearrangement joins TRBV19 to TRBJ2-4, with 9 nucleotides matching TRBD1. J lost 1 base, V lost 1 base, and 8 bases had no gene match. This CDR3 has 18 residues. Germline loops: CDR1 LNHDA, CDR2 SQIVND (reference sequence).

This chain uses TRBV6-5 with TRBJ1-3, with 8 positions matching TRBD1. The CDR3 loop spans 14 amino acids. After removal of 4 bases from V and 3 bases from J, the junction contained 2 bases not matched to a gene. Germline V gives CDR1 MNHEY, CDR2 SVGAGI. The CDR3 region is CASSSTGGGNTIYF. The CDR3 DNA is TGTGCCAGCAGTTCTACAGGGGGTGGAAACACCATATATTTT.

This sequence joins TRBV30 and TRBJ2-1; TRBD2 aligns across 7 bases. V lost 3 bases, J lost 0 bases, and 8 bases stayed unmatched. The CDR3 has 16 amino acids. Germline CDR1 GTSNPN, CDR2 SVGIG (reference sequence). CDR3 coding DNA: TGTGCCTGGAGGACGGGACTAAGGAGCTCCTACAATGAGCAGTTCTTC. Protein sequence: CAWRTGLRSSYNEQFF. Drawing the rest from reference TRBV30 and TRBJ2-1, the complete variable domain is SQTIHQWPATLVQPVGSPLSLECTVEGTSNPNLYWYRQAAGRGLQLLFYSVGIGQISSEVPQNLSASRPQDRQFILSSKKLLLSDSGFYLCAWRTGLRSSYNEQFFGPGTRLTVL.

This rearrangement joins TRBV5-6 to TRBJ1-2; no firm D call. Per the germline V gene, CDR1 is SGHDT and CDR2 is YYEEEE. The CDR3 extends over 16 amino acids. V was trimmed by 2 bases and J by 6 bases, leaving 20 bases between them. The CDR3 is CASSLSPGRRVDGYTF. Written as DNA, the CDR3 is TGTGCCAGCAGCTTATCTCCCGGGAGGAGGGTTGATGGCTACACCTTC.

V is TRBV5-6 and J is TRBJ1-2, with 10 nucleotides matching TRBD1. V dropped 2 bases and J dropped 0; count of bases not matched to a gene: 10. The CDR3 runs to 18 residues. CDR1 is SGHDT and CDR2 is YYEEEE in the germline V gene. Here the CDR3 DNA reads TGTGCCAGCAGCTTAGAAGGGACAGGGGCTTCAGCTAACTATGGCTACACCTTC. It encodes CASSLEGTGASANYGYTF. Drawing the rest from reference TRBV5-6 and TRBJ1-2, the complete variable domain is DAGVTQSPTHLIKTRGQQVTLRCSPKSGHDTVSWYQQALGQGPQFIFQYYEEEERQRGNFPDRFSGHQFPNYSSELNVNALLLGDSALYLCASSLEGTGASANYGYTFGSGTRLTVV.